The T cell receptor (beta chain) under discussion was sequenced for a study of PD-1 blockade in classical Hodgkin lymphoma. Germline lookup yields CDR1 SEHNR and CDR2 FQNEAQ (reference sequence). The CDR3 runs 11 residues. V was pared by 0 bases and J by 7 bases, with 4 bases between. This table comes from immunoSEQ multiplex PCR, and its TCRdb copy is limited to in-frame clones, with some not included. The sample shows around 91,000 clones, around 90% of them seen only once. All patients experienced relapse after autologous stem cell transplantation, and brentuximab vedotin exposure was variable. Specimen: peripheral blood mononuclear cells (PBMCs), collected at baseline. The sequence came from a human donor with classical Hodgkin lymphoma. This chain uses TRBV7-9 with TRBJ2-7; D not certain. The CDR3 protein is CASSLAGEQYF. CDR3 DNA: TGTGCCAGCAGCTTAGCGGGGGAGCAGTACTTC.